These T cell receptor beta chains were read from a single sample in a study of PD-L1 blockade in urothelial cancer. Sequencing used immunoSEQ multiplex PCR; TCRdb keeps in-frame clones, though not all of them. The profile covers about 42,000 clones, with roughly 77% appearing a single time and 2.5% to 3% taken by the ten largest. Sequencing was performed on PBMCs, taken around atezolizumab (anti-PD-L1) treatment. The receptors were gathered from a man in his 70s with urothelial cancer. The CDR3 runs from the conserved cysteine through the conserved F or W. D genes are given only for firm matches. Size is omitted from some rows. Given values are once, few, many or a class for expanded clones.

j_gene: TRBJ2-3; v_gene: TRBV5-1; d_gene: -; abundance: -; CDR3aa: CASSFGGLGTDTQYF; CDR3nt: TGCGCCAGCAGCTTTGGAGGGCTGGGCACAGATACGCAGTATTTT
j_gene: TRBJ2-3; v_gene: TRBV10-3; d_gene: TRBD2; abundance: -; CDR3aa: CAISSGGTSTDTQYF; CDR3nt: TGTGCCATCAGCAGCGGGGGTACTAGCACAGATACGCAGTATTTT
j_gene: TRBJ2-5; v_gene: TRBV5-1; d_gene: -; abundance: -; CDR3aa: CASSLGANQETQYF; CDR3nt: TGCGCCAGCAGCTTGGGGGCTAACCAAGAGACCCAGTACTTC
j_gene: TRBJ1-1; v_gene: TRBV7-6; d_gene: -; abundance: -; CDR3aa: CASSAGDTEAFF; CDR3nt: TGTGCCAGCAGCGCGGGGGACACTGAAGCTTTCTTT
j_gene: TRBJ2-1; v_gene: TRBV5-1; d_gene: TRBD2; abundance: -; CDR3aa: CASSFLAGGSRYNEQFF; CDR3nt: TGCGCCAGCAGCTTCCTAGCGGGAGGGTCAAGATACAATGAGCAGTTCTTC
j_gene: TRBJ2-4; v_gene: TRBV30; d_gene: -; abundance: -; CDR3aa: CACRGAPAKNIQYF; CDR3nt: TGTGCCTGTCGGGGAGCCCCGGCCAAAAACATTCAGTACTTC
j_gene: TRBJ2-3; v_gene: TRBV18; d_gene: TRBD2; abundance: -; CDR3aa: CASSSLAGGPDTQYF; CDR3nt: TGTGCCAGCTCTTCACTAGCGGGAGGCCCAGATACGCAGTATTTT
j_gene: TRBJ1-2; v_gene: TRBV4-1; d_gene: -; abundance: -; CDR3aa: CASSQAVASYGYTF; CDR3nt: TGCGCCAGCAGCCAAGCAGTTGCTTCCTATGGCTACACCTTC
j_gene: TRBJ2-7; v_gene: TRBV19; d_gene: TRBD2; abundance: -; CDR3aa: CASSIAASGSAEQYF; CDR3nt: TGTGCCAGTAGTATAGCGGCTAGCGGGAGTGCCGAGCAGTACTTC
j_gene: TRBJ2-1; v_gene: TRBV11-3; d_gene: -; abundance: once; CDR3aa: CASSPRTAYNEQFF; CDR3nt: TGTGCCAGCAGCCCCCGGACAGCCTACAATGAGCAGTTCTTC
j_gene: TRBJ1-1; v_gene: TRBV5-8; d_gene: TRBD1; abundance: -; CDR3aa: CASSLRTGIPEAFF; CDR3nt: TGTGCCAGCAGCTTGCGGACAGGGATACCTGAAGCTTTCTTT
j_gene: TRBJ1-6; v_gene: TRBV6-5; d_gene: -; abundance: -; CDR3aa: CASSYSENSPLHF; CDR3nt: TGTGCCAGCAGTTACTCGGAGAATTCACCCCTCCACTTT
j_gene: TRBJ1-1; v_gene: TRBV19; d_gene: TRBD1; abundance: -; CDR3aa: CASSITGVSTEAFF; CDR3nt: TGTGCCAGTAGTATCACAGGGGTCAGCACTGAAGCTTTCTTT
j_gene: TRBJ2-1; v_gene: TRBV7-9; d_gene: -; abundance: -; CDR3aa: CASSEGGLDNEQFF; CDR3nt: TGTGCCAGCTCCGAAGGAGGGCTGGACAATGAGCAGTTCTTC
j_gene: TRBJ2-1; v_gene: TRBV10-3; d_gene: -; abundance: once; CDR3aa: CAISETRGVGGNEQFF; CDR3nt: TGTGCCATCAGTGAGACTAGGGGGGTCGGGGGGAATGAGCAGTTCTTC